In this sample, the clone carrying this T cell receptor beta chain turned up once. This sample was included in a study of blood T cell repertoires in COVID-19. The CDR3 consists of 17 residues. With 7 bases clipped from V and 7 bases from J, the junction kept 17 bases outside the gene matches. Germline lookup yields CDR1 LNHNV and CDR2 YYDKDF (reference sequence). Libraries were prepared by immunoSEQ multiplex PCR; TCRdb keeps only in-frame clonotypes and omits some of them. The top ten clones hold approximately 7.5% of a sample with some 250,000 clones, roughly 87% of them seen once. Sequencing input: peripheral blood. This chain connects TRBV15 to TRBJ2-2; 8 bases fit TRBD2. The clonotype originates from a man between 60 and 75 years old who had recovered from COVID-19. The CDR3 region is CATTAGVPRGVVGELFF. DNA of the CDR3: TGTGCCACCACAGCAGGCGTCCCGCGGGGGGTAGTCGGGGAGCTGTTTTTT.